The sample holds one count of the clone carrying this T cell receptor (beta chain). Its antigen is currently unknown. The germline V gene has CDR1 MNHEY and CDR2 SMNVEV (reference sequence). The J segment lost 0 bases and the V segment lost 2 bases, leaving 9 bases of the junction unmatched. The CDR3 runs to 18 residues. In the PCR, 60 Vbeta and 13 Jbeta primers were used. Produced via immunoSEQ multiplex PCR; TCRdb's table is partial and in-frame only. The sample consists of around 160,000 clones, 60% to 80% of them appearing once. These data are taken from a study of cytomegalovirus exposure and HLA in healthy donors. Points from the study as a whole: CMV antigen specificity was confirmed in vitro for three CMV-associated chains. The likely origin of a cluster of highly shared sequence variants was a sequencing artifact.

Source material: PBMCs. The chain carries TRBV27 and TRBJ1-2, with TRBD1 identical over 10 bases. This clonotype originated in a middle-aged woman in good health and CMV-seropositive. DNA for the CDR3: TGTGCCAGCAGTTTACACCCCAGCGGGACAGGGGCTAACTATGGCTACACCTTC. It codes for CASSLHPSGTGANYGYTF.